This passage covers 3 T cell receptor beta chains from one sample sequenced in a study of blood T cell repertoires in COVID-19. The repertoire was sequenced with immunoSEQ multiplex PCR; TCRdb's copy has only in-frame clones and lacks some. The data show about 250,000 clones, about 80% seen once. Sequences were obtained from peripheral blood. The receptor set was obtained from a man between 50 and 59 years old with active or convalescent COVID-19.

The chain employs TRBV19 and TRBJ1-5; TRBD1 agrees at 10 bases. CDR3 length: 14 amino acids. The germline gives CDR1 LNHDA, CDR2 SQIVND (reference sequence). V gave up 5 bases and J gave up 7 bases; unmatched junction bases: 5. Here the CDR3 reads CASSERQGAQPQHF. The CDR3 DNA is TGTGCCAGTAGTGAAAGACAGGGGGCGCAGCCCCAGCATTTT.

The chain combines TRBV7-8 with TRBJ1-2; 12 bases line up with TRBD1. The CDR3 is 17 residues long. CDR1 SGHVS and CDR2 FQNEAQ come from the germline V gene. With 5 bases clipped from V and 8 bases from J, the junction kept 15 bases outside the gene matches. CDR3 amino acids: CASSPWKGGQGAQGYTF. CDR3 in DNA: TGTGCCAGCAGCCCCTGGAAAGGGGGACAGGGGGCTCAGGGCTACACCTTC.

The V gene is TRBV7-2, the J gene TRBJ2-7, with 8 bases lining up with TRBD1. The junction had 8 bases not matched to a gene; V was cut back by 8 bases and J by 2 bases. The V gene's germline CDR1 is SGHTA and CDR2 FQGNSA. The CDR3 consists of 14 residues. The chain's CDR3 is CASAGTGAPYEQYF. DNA for the CDR3: TGTGCCAGCGCCGGGACAGGCGCTCCCTACGAGCAGTACTTC.